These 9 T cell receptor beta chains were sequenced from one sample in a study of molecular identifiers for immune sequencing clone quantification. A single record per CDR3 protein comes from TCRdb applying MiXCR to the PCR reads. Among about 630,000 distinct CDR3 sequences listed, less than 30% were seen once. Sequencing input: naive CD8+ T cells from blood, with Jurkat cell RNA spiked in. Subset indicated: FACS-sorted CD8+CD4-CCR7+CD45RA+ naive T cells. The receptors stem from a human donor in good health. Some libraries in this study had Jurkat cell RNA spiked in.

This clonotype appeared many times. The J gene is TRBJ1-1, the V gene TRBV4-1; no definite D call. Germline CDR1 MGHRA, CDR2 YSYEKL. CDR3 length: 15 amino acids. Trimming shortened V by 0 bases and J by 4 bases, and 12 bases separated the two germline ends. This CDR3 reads CASSQDETRVTEAFF. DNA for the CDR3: TGCGCCAGCAGCCAAGATGAGACCCGAGTCACTGAAGCTTTCTTT.

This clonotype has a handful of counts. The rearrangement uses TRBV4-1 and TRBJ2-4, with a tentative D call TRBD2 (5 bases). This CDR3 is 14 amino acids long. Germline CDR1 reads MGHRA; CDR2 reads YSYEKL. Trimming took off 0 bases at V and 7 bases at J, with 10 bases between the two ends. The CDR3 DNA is TGCGCCAGCAGCCAAGAGCCCCGAGGGAACATTCAGTACTTC. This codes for CASSQEPRGNIQYF.

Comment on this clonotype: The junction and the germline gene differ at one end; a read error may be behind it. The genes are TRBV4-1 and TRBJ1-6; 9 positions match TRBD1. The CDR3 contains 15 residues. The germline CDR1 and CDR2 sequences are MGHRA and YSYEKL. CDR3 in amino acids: CASSLGTGHGSPLRF. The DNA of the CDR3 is TGCGCCAGCAGCCTCGGGACAGGGCATGGTTCACCCCTCCGCTTT.

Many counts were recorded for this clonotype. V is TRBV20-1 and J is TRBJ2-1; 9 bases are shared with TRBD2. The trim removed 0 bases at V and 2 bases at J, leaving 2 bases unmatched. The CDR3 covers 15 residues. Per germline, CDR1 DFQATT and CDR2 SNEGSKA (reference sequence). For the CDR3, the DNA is TGCAGTGCTAGAGAAGGACTAGCGACCTACAATGAGCAGTTCTTC. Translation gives CSAREGLATYNEQFF.

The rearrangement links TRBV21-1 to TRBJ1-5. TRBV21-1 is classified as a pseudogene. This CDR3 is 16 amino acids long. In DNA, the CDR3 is TGTGCCAACAGCGAAACGAACGGTTATAGCAATCAGCCCCAGCATTTT. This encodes CANSETNGYSNQPQHF.

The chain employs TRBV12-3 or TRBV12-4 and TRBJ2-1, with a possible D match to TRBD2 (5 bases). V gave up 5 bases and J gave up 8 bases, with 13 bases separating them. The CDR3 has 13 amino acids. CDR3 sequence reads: CASSLGGWDEQFF. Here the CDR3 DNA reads TGTGCCAGCAGTCTAGGCGGGTGGGATGAGCAGTTCTTC.

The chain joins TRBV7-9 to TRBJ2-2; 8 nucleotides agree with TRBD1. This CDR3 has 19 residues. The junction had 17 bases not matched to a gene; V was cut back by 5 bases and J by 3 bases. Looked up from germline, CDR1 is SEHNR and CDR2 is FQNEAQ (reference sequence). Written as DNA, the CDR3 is TGTGCCAGCAGCGGAACTGACAGGGGTAAAAGGTTGGACACCGGGGAGCTGTTTTTT. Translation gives CASSGTDRGKRLDTGELFF.

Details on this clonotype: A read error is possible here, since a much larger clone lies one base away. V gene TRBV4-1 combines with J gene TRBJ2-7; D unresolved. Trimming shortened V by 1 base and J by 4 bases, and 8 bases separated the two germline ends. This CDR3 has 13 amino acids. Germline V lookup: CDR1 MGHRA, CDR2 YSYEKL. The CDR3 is CASSQAPWYEQYF. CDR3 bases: TGCGCCAGCAGCCAAGCTCCGTGGTACGAGCAGTACTTC.

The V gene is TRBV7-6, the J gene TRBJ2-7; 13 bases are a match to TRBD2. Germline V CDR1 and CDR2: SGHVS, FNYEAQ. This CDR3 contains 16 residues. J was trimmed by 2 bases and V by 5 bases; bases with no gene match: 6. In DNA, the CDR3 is TGTGCCAGCAGCCCCGCCGGGACTAGCGGGACCTACGAGCAGTACTTC. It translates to CASSPAGTSGTYEQYF.